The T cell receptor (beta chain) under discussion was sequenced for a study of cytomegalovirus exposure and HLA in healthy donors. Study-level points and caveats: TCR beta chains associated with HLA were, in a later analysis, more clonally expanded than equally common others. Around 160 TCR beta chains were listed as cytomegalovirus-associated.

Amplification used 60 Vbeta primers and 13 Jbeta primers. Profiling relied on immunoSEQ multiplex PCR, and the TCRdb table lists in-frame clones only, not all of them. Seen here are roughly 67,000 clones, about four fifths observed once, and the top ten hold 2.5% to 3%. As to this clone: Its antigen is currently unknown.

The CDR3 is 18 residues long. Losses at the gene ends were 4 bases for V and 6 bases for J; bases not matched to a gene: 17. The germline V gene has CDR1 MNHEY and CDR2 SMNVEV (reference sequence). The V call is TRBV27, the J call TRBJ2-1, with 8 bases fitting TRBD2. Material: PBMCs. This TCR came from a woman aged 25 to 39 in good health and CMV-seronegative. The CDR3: CASSYLQVGSGDINEQFF. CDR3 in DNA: TGTGCCAGCAGTTACCTCCAAGTCGGTAGCGGGGACATCAATGAGCAGTTCTTC.